The following is a TCR beta chain sequence with its context. The target of this receptor is not known. No per-base quality is available; no much larger clone lies one base away. Each collaborating institution followed its own protocols to collect whole blood in K2EDTA tubes. For TCRbeta analysis, collaborators shipped samples as frozen whole blood, isolated PBMCs, or DNA extracted from either of those sample types. From V the trimming removes 5 bases and from J it removes 2 bases, while the gene matches leave 12 bases of the junction unaccounted for. The germline V gene (reference sequence) provides CDR1 SEHNR and CDR2 FQNEAQ. From the cysteine through the phenylalanine, the CDR3 covers 17 amino acids. Solely the CDR3 DNA is kept, with 51 bases framed from the first base. The data stem from a study of blood T cell repertoires in COVID-19 (dated by TCRdb to 2018 to 2021). Study-level background: The collaborator samples originated in the United States, Italy and Spain and spanned the acute and convalescent phases of COVID-19. The dataset comprised deeply sampled blood TCRbeta repertoires from subjects exposed to, actively infected with, or recovered from COVID-19. The prospective study material was composed of cDNA or gDNA derived from T cells, B-cell-depleted T cells, or PBMCs. The repertoires were released in a freely available public database meant as a resource for research on the immune response to SARS-CoV-2. Where available, HLA class I and class II types were taken from metadata supplied by the sample provider and were not determined by assay-based typing. The sample metadata nearly always contained a de-identified subject ID, COVID-19 status, age in years and sex. Samples came from the ongoing ImmuneRACE study (first 160 participants) plus 1,254 subjects from 6 global collaborators. Study-wide findings and limitations: Clinical and demographic metadata were provided uncurated, with the amount varying by source and participant.

TCRbeta CDR3 regions were amplified from genomic DNA by means of the immunoSEQ Assay, a bias-controlled multiplex PCR. From the authors' description of their analysis: Nucleated cell counts per sample were estimated from amplification of reference gene primers within the assay. To quantify the absolute abundance of each unique TCRbeta CDR3 rearrangement, sequence reads were collapsed and filtered. For each sample, productive Simpson clonality was calculated as the square root of Simpson's diversity index across productive rearrangements. TCRdb re-hosts the immuneACCESS table, in-frame sequences only. Its copies lack some clones; in the studies checked, an unresolved V gene accounts for under half of them, and the cause for the rest is not known. The V and J calls and clone size were taken over from that table, and D and trimming were inferred from the DNA. The sample table contains 95,000 or so clones; only one count was recorded for under 85% of them. The ten largest clones take up approximately 24% of the sample.

The chain joins TRBV7-9 to TRBJ2-7; TRBD2 fits 10 bases in the junction. This receptor was identified in a human donor in a cohort sampled during active COVID-19. The specimen sequenced was peripheral blood. The encoded CDR3 is CASSPRAGGRQTYEQYF. The sequence in DNA is TGTGCCAGCAGCCCTAGAGCGGGGGGGCGTCAAACCTACGAGCAGTACTTC. Here the CDR3 is joined to the reference TRBV7-9 and TRBJ2-7 genes, and the full variable domain is: DTGVSQNPRHKITKRGQNVTFRCDPISEHNRLYWYRQTLGQGPEFLTYFQNEAQLEKSRLLSDRFSAERPKGSFSTLEIQRTEQGDSAMYLCASSPRAGGRQTYEQYFGPGTRLTVT.